What follows are 2 T cell receptor beta chains derived from one specimen sequenced in a study of sequential checkpoint blockade in melanoma. Sequencing was performed with immunoSEQ multiplex PCR; in TCRdb, only in-frame clones are kept and a portion is missing. The sample lists approximately 9,000 clones; 73% were seen once. Treatment given: randomized to nivolumab then ipilimumab (arm A) or the reverse (arm B). The input for sequencing was CD8+ T cells sorted from blood (inferred from file names), taken from a patient given nivolumab and ipilimumab in sequence. These receptors all stem from a human donor with melanoma.

This chain connects TRBV6-1 to TRBJ1-6, with a weak D call TRBD1 (5 bases). The germline CDR1 and CDR2 sequences are MNHNS and SASEGT. This CDR3 comprises 15 residues. V dropped 5 bases and J dropped 5 bases, with 13 bases sitting between them. CDR3 sequence (DNA): TGTGCCAGCAGTCCACGTCCGGGGGATAATTCACCCCTCCACTTT. Protein product: CASSPRPGDNSPLHF.

The chain recombines TRBV4-2 with TRBJ1-1; no clear D gene. Per the germline V gene, CDR1 is LGHNA and CDR2 is YNFKEQ. The CDR3 length is 16 residues. Trimming removed 1 base at V and 1 base at J, with 13 bases between. CDR3 DNA sequence: TGTGCCAGCAGCCAAGGGTATGGAGACTCGAACACTGAAGCTTTCTTT. Protein product: CASSQGYGDSNTEAFF.